The clone carrying this T cell receptor (beta chain) was counted a single time. Its antigen is unidentified. Germline V gene data show CDR1 as MDHEN and CDR2 as SYDVKM. The CDR3 has 14 residues. Trimming cost V 6 bases and J 0 bases, with 9 bases left between them. The sample originates from a study of Ad26.COV2.S vaccination and SARS-CoV-2 variants. Study conclusions and caveats: Across vaccine and placebo recipients, the breadth of non-spike TCRs was similar. In TCR breadth and depth analyses, total T cell responses may have been underestimated. After vaccination, substantial breadth of spike-specific CD8+ and CD4+ responses was reported.

Profiled with immunoSEQ multiplex PCR; TCRdb holds only in-frame clones, not every one. The sample carries approximately 90,000 clones, around 82% recorded once. This specimen was peripheral blood, taken after recovery from COVID-19. The TCR originated in a human donor who had recovered from COVID-19. The rearrangement uses TRBV28 and TRBJ2-1; the D is unclear. The CDR3 loop reads CASSPTNSYNEQFF. In DNA form, the CDR3 reads TGTGCCAGCAGCCCGACGAACTCCTACAATGAGCAGTTCTTC.